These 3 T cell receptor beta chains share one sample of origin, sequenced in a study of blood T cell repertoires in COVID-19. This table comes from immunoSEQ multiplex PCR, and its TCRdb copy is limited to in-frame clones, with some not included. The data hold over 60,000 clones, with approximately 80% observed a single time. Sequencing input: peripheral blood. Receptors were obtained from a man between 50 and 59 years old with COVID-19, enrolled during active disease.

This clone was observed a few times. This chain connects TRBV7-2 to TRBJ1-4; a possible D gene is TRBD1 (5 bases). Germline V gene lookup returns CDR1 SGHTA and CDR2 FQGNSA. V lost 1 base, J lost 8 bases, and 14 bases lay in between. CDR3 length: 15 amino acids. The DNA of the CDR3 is TGTGCCAGCAGCTTAGTTGGGGCCTATGGGGAAAAACTGTTTTTT. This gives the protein CASSLVGAYGEKLFF.

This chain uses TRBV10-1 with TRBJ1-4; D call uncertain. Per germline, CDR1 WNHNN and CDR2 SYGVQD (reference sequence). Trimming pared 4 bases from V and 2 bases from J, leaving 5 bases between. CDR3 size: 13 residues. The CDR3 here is CASSAGTNEKLFF. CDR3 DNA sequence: TGCGCCAGCAGTGCGGGGACTAATGAAAAACTGTTTTTT.

The CDR3 nucleotides read TGTGCCAGCAGCCCTCGGAGGGACACAGATACGCAGTATTTT. Translating gives CASSPRRDTDTQYF. The chain uses TRBV2 and TRBJ2-3; the D gene is possibly TRBD2 (6 bases). V lost 6 bases, J lost 2 bases, and 12 bases lay in between. The germline V gene has CDR1 SNHLY and CDR2 FYNNEI. The CDR3 runs to 14 residues.